Following are 8 T cell receptor beta chains from one sample sequenced in a study of immune evolution from preneoplasia to lung adenocarcinoma. Clones were sequenced by immunoSEQ multiplex PCR, and TCRdb holds only the in-frame ones, with some missing. The repertoire includes 2,000 to 2,500 clones, 84% of them detected once, and about 4% sits in the top ten. Sequencing input: FFPE lung adenocarcinoma in situ tissue. The receptors were gathered from a person in their sixties or seventies with lung adenocarcinoma.

This clone appeared a few times. The rearrangement links TRBV5-4 to TRBJ1-4; weak D call: TRBD1 (5 bases). The V gene lost 3 bases and the J gene lost 5 bases, with 17 bases spanning the gap. The length of the CDR3 is 16 residues. Germline CDR1 and CDR2: SGHNT and YYREEE (reference sequence). CDR3 bases: TGTGCCAGCAGCTCGGGAGGACGGGGCTCAAATGAAAAACTGTTTTTT. This codes for CASSSGGRGSNEKLFF.

This chain connects TRBV9 to TRBJ2-1; no reliable D call. Germline CDR1 is SGDLS and CDR2 is YYNGEE. The V end was cut by 0 bases, the J end by 6 bases, with 4 bases between. The CDR3 is 12 residues long. The CDR3 reads CASSVDLNEQFF. CDR3 sequence (DNA): TGTGCCAGCAGCGTAGATCTCAATGAGCAGTTCTTC.

This sequence joins TRBV2 and TRBJ1-5; D possibly corresponds to TRBD1 (6 bases). This CDR3 has 15 amino acids. The V end lost 3 bases, the J end lost 3 bases, and 12 bases lay between the germline ends. The germline gives CDR1 SNHLY, CDR2 FYNNEI. In DNA, the CDR3 is TGTGCCAGCAGTGAGGCGGGGGGCAACAATCAGCCCCAGCATTTT. Its protein product is CASSEAGGNNQPQHF.

This chain connects TRBV9 to TRBJ1-6; no clear D gene. This CDR3 is built from 13 residues. The germline CDR1 and CDR2 sequences are SGDLS and YYNGEE. Trimming pared 0 bases from V and 10 bases from J, leaving 8 bases between. This CDR3 is CASSVEWNSPLHF. The DNA of the CDR3 is TGTGCCAGCAGCGTAGAATGGAACTCACCCCTCCACTTT. The variable domain in full, with the rest retrieved from reference TRBV9 and TRBJ1-6, is DSGVTQTPKHLITATGQRVTLRCSPRSGDLSVYWYQQSLDQGLQFLIQYYNGEERAKGNILERFSAQQFPDLHSELNLSSLELGDSALYFCASSVEWNSPLHFGNGTRLTVT.

The chain is built from TRBV7-2 and TRBJ2-6; 9 bases agree with TRBD1. Germline assignment: CDR1 SGHTA and CDR2 FQGNSA. Trimming cost V 5 bases and J 2 bases; bases outside gene matches: 4. CDR3 length equals 16 residues. The CDR3 bases are TGTGCCAGCAGCCGTACAGGGGGCACTGGGGCCAACGTCCTGACTTTC. Translation: CASSRTGGTGANVLTF.

The table lists this clone with a few counts. The chain is built from TRBV6-1 and TRBJ2-7; D is ambiguous. The CDR3 contains 14 residues. Germline CDR1 MNHNS, CDR2 SASEGT. Between the trimmed V and J ends, which lost 7 bases and 0 bases, there was a span of 13 bases. CDR3 protein: CASTEWVSSYEQYF. Here the CDR3 DNA reads TGTGCCAGCACCGAGTGGGTTAGCTCCTACGAGCAGTACTTC.

The CDR3 sequence: CASSLSMVRYNEQFF. CDR3 nucleotide sequence: TGTGCCAGCAGTTTATCGATGGTGCGGTACAATGAGCAGTTCTTC. The V gene is TRBV27, the J gene TRBJ2-1; D ambiguous. Looked up from germline, CDR1 is MNHEY and CDR2 is SMNVEV (reference sequence). The CDR3 contains 15 residues. The V gene lost 0 bases and the J gene lost 4 bases, with 10 bases spanning the gap.

This rearrangement joins TRBV2 to TRBJ2-3; the D is unclear. Trimming removed 6 bases at V and 2 bases at J, with 3 bases between. Per germline, CDR1 SNHLY and CDR2 FYNNEI. The CDR3 runs to 11 residues. CDR3 DNA: TGTGCCAGCAGCTACACAGATACGCAGTATTTT. Translating it yields CASSYTDTQYF.